The entry below describes one TCR beta chain. This sample is drawn from a study of blood T cell repertoires in COVID-19. Study in general: Some COVID-19 samples were acute and others convalescent; all came from the United States, Italy and Spain. In each case, the material was cDNA or gDNA derived from T cells, B-cell-depleted T cells, or PBMCs.

Trimming removed 8 bases at V and 7 bases at J, with 20 bases between. The CDR3 is 14 residues long. Germline V gene data show CDR1 as MDHEN and CDR2 as SYDVKM. Methods used by the authors: Amplifying reference gene primers gave estimates of nucleated cell counts. Clones were read by immunoSEQ multiplex PCR, and TCRdb kept only the in-frame ones, dropping some. V, J and clone size are those of that table, while D and trimming were read from the DNA. The sample lists about 170,000 clones; around four fifths were seen once. This TCR was recovered from a woman in her seventies who had recovered from COVID-19. This chain uses TRBV28 with TRBJ1-1; D gene uncertain. Sequenced: peripheral blood. The CDR3 loop reads CASLGGLSSSEAFF. The CDR3 nucleotides are TGTGCCAGCTTGGGTGGGCTAAGTTCGAGTGAAGCTTTCTTT.